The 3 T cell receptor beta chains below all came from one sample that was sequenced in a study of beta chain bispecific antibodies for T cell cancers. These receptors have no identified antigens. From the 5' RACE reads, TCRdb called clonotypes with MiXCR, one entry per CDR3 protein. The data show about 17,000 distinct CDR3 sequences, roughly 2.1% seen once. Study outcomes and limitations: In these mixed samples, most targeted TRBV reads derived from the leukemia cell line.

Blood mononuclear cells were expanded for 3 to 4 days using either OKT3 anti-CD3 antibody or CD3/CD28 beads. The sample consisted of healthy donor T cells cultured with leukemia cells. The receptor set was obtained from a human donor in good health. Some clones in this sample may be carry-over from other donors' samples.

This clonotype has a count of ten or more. The CDR3 sequence: CASSLLRGAYEQYF. The CDR3 DNA follows: TGCGCCAGCAGCCTCCTTCGGGGAGCCTACGAGCAGTACTTC. The chain combines TRBV4-1 with TRBJ2-7; D might be TRBD2 (5 bases). Germline CDR1 reads MGHRA; CDR2 reads YSYEKL. This CDR3 spans 14 amino acids. The V and J ends lost 4 bases and 2 bases respectively, with 12 bases between them.

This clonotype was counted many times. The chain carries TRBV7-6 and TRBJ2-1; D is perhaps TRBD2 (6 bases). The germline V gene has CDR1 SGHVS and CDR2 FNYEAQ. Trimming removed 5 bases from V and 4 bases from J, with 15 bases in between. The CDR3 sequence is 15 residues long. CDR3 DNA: TGTGCCAGCAGCACCAACTGGGGGGTTTACAATGAGCAGTTCTTC. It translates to CASSTNWGVYNEQFF.

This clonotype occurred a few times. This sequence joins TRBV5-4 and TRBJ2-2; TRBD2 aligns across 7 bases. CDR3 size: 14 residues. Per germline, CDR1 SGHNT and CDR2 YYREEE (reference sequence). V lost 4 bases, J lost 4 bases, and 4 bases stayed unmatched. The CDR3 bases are TGTGCCAGCAGCCCATGGACTAGCACCGGGGAGCTGTTTTTT. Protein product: CASSPWTSTGELFF.